This TCR beta chain is from a study of identical twins. TCRdb redid the calling of the 5' RACE reads with MiXCR, one entry per CDR3 protein. The sample includes 500,000 or so distinct CDR3 sequences, 20% to 25% of them seen just once. This clonotype was counted a few times. V gave up 2 bases and J gave up 4 bases; unmatched junction bases: 11. Germline V gene lookup returns CDR1 SGHRS and CDR2 YFSETQ. CDR3 length: 17 amino acids. A further study also used this sample, focusing on T cells expressing NK-cell markers.

Source material: CD4+ T cells sorted from blood. This sequence originates from a woman under 30 in good health. V usage is TRBV5-1 and J usage is TRBJ2-3, with 9 bases identical to TRBD2. The CDR3 reads CASSFLARIAGADTQYF. The DNA for the CDR3 is TGCGCCAGCAGCTTTCTAGCCCGGATAGCGGGAGCAGATACGCAGTATTTT.